These 3 T cell receptor beta chains were all obtained from the same sample, sequenced in a study of blood T cell repertoires in COVID-19. Sequencing was performed with immunoSEQ multiplex PCR; in TCRdb, only in-frame clones are kept and a portion is missing. The profile shows some 200,000 clones, roughly nine tenths of them singletons. Sequenced: peripheral blood. The source is a woman in her sixties or seventies with acute or convalescent COVID-19.

The chain uses TRBV10-3 and TRBJ2-2; TRBD2 agrees at 10 bases. With 4 bases clipped from V and 0 bases from J, the junction kept 2 bases outside the gene matches. Germline V CDR1 and CDR2: ENHRY, SYGVKD. This CDR3 is 16 amino acids long. The CDR3 nucleotides are TGTGCCATCAGTGGACTAGCGGGTTCGAACACCGGGGAGCTGTTTTTT. Its translation is CAISGLAGSNTGELFF.

This clone was detected only a few times. The gene calls are TRBV5-1 and TRBJ2-1; 14 bases agree with TRBD2. CDR3 length equals 19 residues. The V gene's germline CDR1 is SGHRS and CDR2 YFSETQ. V gave up 4 bases and J gave up 6 bases; unmatched junction bases: 15. CDR3 sequence (DNA): TGCGCCAGCAGCCTGACTAGCGGGGGGGCCGGCAGTATTCGCAATGAGCAGTTCTTC. Protein sequence: CASSLTSGGAGSIRNEQFF.

The rearrangement uses TRBV7-2 and TRBJ2-1; 13 nucleotides agree with TRBD2. Germline V lookup: CDR1 SGHTA, CDR2 FQGNSA. The length of the CDR3 is 17 residues. The ends lost 3 bases at V and 7 bases at J; junction bases unmatched: 9. CDR3 residues: CASSLGWRTSGRNEQFF. Written as DNA, the CDR3 is TGTGCCAGCAGCTTGGGGTGGCGGACTAGCGGGAGAAATGAGCAGTTCTTC.